The T cell receptor beta chain described here comes from a study of blood T cells in healthy people across ages. Study findings and constraints: Age advanced and TCR beta diversity per million T cells fell, roughly linearly. Estimated diversity across one million T cells was deemed an underestimate.

This clonotype has a handful of counts. The antigen is not known. PCR was performed a second time for 7 to 11 cycles using a sample-barcoded 5' primer and a J-beta primer mix. A template-switch adaptor with 12 random nucleotides tagged each cDNA molecule. MiXCR, applied by TCRdb to the 5' RACE reads, yields one record per CDR3 protein. The profile covers about a million distinct CDR3 sequences, with 48% appearing a single time and around an eighth taken by the ten largest. Total RNA was isolated from each sample in quantities of at least 5 micrograms. This sequence originates from a man aged 25-40 years in good health. What was sequenced was blood.

The CDR3 nucleotides are TGCAGTGCTAGCAATCCCCAGGGAGTGACTGAAGCTTTCTTT. It codes for CSASNPQGVTEAFF. The chain has TRBV20-1 and TRBJ1-1; D possibly corresponds to TRBD1 (5 bases). Between the trimmed V and J ends, which lost 3 bases and 5 bases, there was a span of 16 bases. Germline CDR1 is DFQATT and CDR2 is SNEGSKA (reference sequence). The CDR3 consists of 14 residues.